The rows below give T cell receptor beta chains drawn from one sample of a study of cytomegalovirus exposure and HLA in healthy donors. Some clones are missing from TCRdb's copy, which holds only in-frame ones; the method was immunoSEQ multiplex PCR. The profile shows 200,000 or so clones, 80% to 90% of them singletons. The sample consisted of PBMCs. Receptors were obtained from a woman under 30 in good health and CMV-seropositive. Both conserved end residues are part of each CDR3. Fields, in order: D gene, J gene, V gene, clone size, CDR3 DNA, CDR3 protein. D genes are given only for firm matches. Part of the rows lack a size; the others show once, few, many or a class for expanded clones.

D: TRBD1
J: TRBJ2-7
V: TRBV4-1
size: NA
DNA: TGCGCCAGCAGCCCGGGACAGGGAGTTGCCTACGAGCAGTACTTC
CDR3: CASSPGQGVAYEQYF

D: NA
J: TRBJ1-2
V: TRBV2
size: NA
DNA: TGTGCCAGCAGTGAAATTCCCGACAGTAAAGGCTACACCTTC
CDR3: CASSEIPDSKGYTF

D: TRBD1
J: TRBJ2-6
V: TRBV6-4
size: NA
DNA: TGTGCCAGCAGTGACGACAGGGGTGGGGCCAACGTCCTGACTTTC
CDR3: CASSDDRGGANVLTF

D: NA
J: TRBJ2-7
V: TRBV30
size: NA
DNA: TGTGCCTGGAGTTGGGGACAAGTGGACGAGCAGTACTTC
CDR3: CAWSWGQVDEQYF

D: NA
J: TRBJ1-5
V: TRBV11-2
size: NA
DNA: TGTGCCAGCAGCCCAGGGCGGGGGGGGCCCCAGCATTTT
CDR3: CASSPGRGGPQHF

D: NA
J: TRBJ1-2
V: TRBV28
size: NA
DNA: TGTGCCAGCAGTTTACGGTCAAATTATGGCTACACCTTC
CDR3: CASSLRSNYGYTF

D: TRBD2
J: TRBJ2-3
V: TRBV28
size: NA
DNA: TGTGCCAGCAGTTTTCCAGGACTAGCGCCGGATTTT
CDR3: CASSFPGLAPDF

D: NA
J: TRBJ2-7
V: TRBV27
size: NA
DNA: TGTGCCAGCAGTCCCTGGAGTTCGAGATCCTACGAGCAGTACTTC
CDR3: CASSPWSSRSYEQYF

D: NA
J: TRBJ2-2
V: TRBV5-1
size: few
DNA: TGCGCCAGCAGCTCCGAGAGAGGCGGGTATGGGGAGCTGTTTTTT
CDR3: CASSSERGGYGELFF

D: NA
J: TRBJ2-1
V: TRBV12-5
size: NA
DNA: TGTGCTAGTCGACAGGAAAGCTCCTACAATGAGCAGTTCTTC
CDR3: CASRQESSYNEQFF

D: TRBD2
J: TRBJ2-5
V: TRBV27
size: NA
DNA: TGTGCCAGCAGTTTGGGAGGGGCCTTTGAGACCCAGTACTTC
CDR3: CASSLGGAFETQYF

D: NA
J: TRBJ2-7
V: TRBV30
size: NA
DNA: TGTGCCTGGAGTAATTCAGTTGCCTCCTACGAGCAGTACTTC
CDR3: CAWSNSVASYEQYF

D: NA
J: TRBJ2-3
V: TRBV5-7
size: NA
DNA: TGTGCCAGCAGCTTAGGGGGGGAGGAGACAGATACGCAGTATTTT
CDR3: CASSLGGEETDTQYF

D: TRBD1
J: TRBJ1-1
V: TRBV19
size: NA
DNA: TGTGCCAGTGGACAGGGCAACACTGAAGCTTTCTTT
CDR3: CASGQGNTEAFF

D: TRBD1
J: TRBJ2-1
V: TRBV4-2
size: once
DNA: TGTGCCAGCAGCCAGTCGGACAGGGGGGACTATGAGCAGTTCTTC
CDR3: CASSQSDRGDYEQFF

D: TRBD1
J: TRBJ1-4
V: TRBV11-2
size: NA
DNA: TGTGCCAGCAGCTCCTTCCGGACAGGGCGAACTAATGAAAAACTGTTTTTT
CDR3: CASSSFRTGRTNEKLFF

D: TRBD1
J: TRBJ2-7
V: TRBV4-1
size: NA
DNA: TGCGCCAGCAGCCAAGAGACAGGGGCGCCCTACGAGCAGTACTTC
CDR3: CASSQETGAPYEQYF

D: NA
J: TRBJ2-3
V: TRBV7-9
size: NA
DNA: TGTGCCAGCAGCTTAACTGACACAGATACGCAGTATTTT
CDR3: CASSLTDTDTQYF

D: TRBD1
J: TRBJ2-2
V: TRBV5-1
size: NA
DNA: TGCGCCAGCAGCTTGGGAGGGACAGCCGACACCGGGGAGCTGTTTTTT
CDR3: CASSLGGTADTGELFF

D: NA
J: TRBJ1-1
V: TRBV19
size: NA
DNA: TGTGCCAGTCGTAGGACTTCGAACACTGAAGCTTTCTTT
CDR3: CASRRTSNTEAFF

D: NA
J: TRBJ2-7
V: TRBV2
size: NA
DNA: TGTGCCAGCAGTTACACGGAAGAGACAGGGGGATCTAGCGGGACACTCGCCTACGAGCAGTACTTC
CDR3: CASSYTEETGGSSGTLAYEQYF

D: NA
J: TRBJ2-3
V: TRBV27
size: NA
DNA: TGTGCCAGCAGTGTCGGGGGCACAGATACGCAGTATTTT
CDR3: CASSVGGTDTQYF

D: NA
J: TRBJ1-2
V: TRBV6-5
size: NA
DNA: TGTGCCAGCAGTTACTTATCGCACACCTCTAACTATGGCTACACCTTC
CDR3: CASSYLSHTSNYGYTF

D: TRBD1
J: TRBJ1-2
V: TRBV4-2
size: NA
DNA: TGTGCCAGCAGCCAAGTCCGGGACAGCGACTATGGCTACACCTTC
CDR3: CASSQVRDSDYGYTF

D: NA
J: TRBJ2-3
V: TRBV5-4
size: NA
DNA: TGTGCCAGCAGCTTGGAGCCTCCGGATACGCAGTATTTT
CDR3: CASSLEPPDTQYF

D: TRBD2
J: TRBJ2-5
V: TRBV27
size: NA
DNA: TGTGCCAGCGCAGGACTAGCGGGAGATGAGACCCAGTACTTC
CDR3: CASAGLAGDETQYF

D: NA
J: TRBJ2-7
V: TRBV5-1
size: few
DNA: TGCGCCAGCAGCCCTGGTCAGGGGACCCAGTACGAGCAGTACTTC
CDR3: CASSPGQGTQYEQYF

D: TRBD1
J: TRBJ1-2
V: TRBV2
size: NA
DNA: TGTGCCATCCCGAGGAAGGGGGCGTTAAACTATGGCTACACCTTC
CDR3: CAIPRKGALNYGYTF

D: NA
J: TRBJ1-4
V: TRBV5-1
size: NA
DNA: TGCGCCAGCAGATATACAGGGCGGACTAATGAAAAACTGTTTTTT
CDR3: CASRYTGRTNEKLFF

D: NA
J: TRBJ1-5
V: TRBV28
size: NA
DNA: TGTGCCAGCAGCCGATTGGAGAATAATCAGCCCCAGCATTTT
CDR3: CASSRLENNQPQHF

D: NA
J: TRBJ1-1
V: TRBV15
size: once
DNA: TGTGCCACCAGCAGATCCCTTGGAGGTGGGACTGAAGCTTTCTTT
CDR3: CATSRSLGGGTEAFF

D: NA
J: TRBJ1-1
V: TRBV6-5
size: NA
DNA: TGTGCCAGCAGTCCCCAATCAGGTAACACTGAAGCTTTCTTT
CDR3: CASSPQSGNTEAFF

D: TRBD2
J: TRBJ2-2
V: TRBV5-1
size: NA
DNA: TGCGCCAGCAGCTTGGTAACCGGGACTAGCTTCACCGGGGAGCTGTTTTTT
CDR3: CASSLVTGTSFTGELFF

D: TRBD1
J: TRBJ1-2
V: TRBV5-8
size: NA
DNA: TGTGCCAGCAGCACGGACAGGGTGGTATTTTTGGATGGCTACACCTTC
CDR3: CASSTDRVVFLDGYTF

D: TRBD2
J: TRBJ2-7
V: TRBV19
size: NA
DNA: TGTGCCAGTGAATCTTCGGGAGGCGAGCAGTACTTC
CDR3: CASESSGGEQYF

D: NA
J: TRBJ1-3
V: TRBV9
size: NA
DNA: TGTGCCAGCAGCGTAGAGGGGTCCTCTGGAAACACCATATATTTT
CDR3: CASSVEGSSGNTIYF

D: NA
J: TRBJ1-4
V: TRBV10-3
size: NA
DNA: TGTGCCATCAGTGAGTCTGGGGCAGCAACTAATGAAAAACTGTTTTTT
CDR3: CAISESGAATNEKLFF

D: TRBD2
J: TRBJ2-1
V: TRBV28
size: NA
DNA: TGTGCCAGCAGAGCTAGCGGGAGGGCCTACAATGAGCAGTTCTTC
CDR3: CASRASGRAYNEQFF

D: TRBD2
J: TRBJ2-2
V: TRBV27
size: NA
DNA: TGTGCCAGCAGAGGACTAGCGGGAGTAAAGACCGGGGAGCTGTTTTTT
CDR3: CASRGLAGVKTGELFF

D: TRBD2
J: TRBJ2-7
V: TRBV5-1
size: NA
DNA: TGCGCCAGCAGCTTGGGGTTCCCAGCGGGGAGATTACGGGACGAGCAGTACTTC
CDR3: CASSLGFPAGRLRDEQYF

D: TRBD2
J: TRBJ2-7
V: TRBV28
size: once
DNA: TGTGCCAGCAGTGTAGCGGGAGGGTCCGAGCAGTACTTC
CDR3: CASSVAGGSEQYF

D: TRBD2
J: TRBJ2-4
V: TRBV6-6
size: NA
DNA: TGTGCCAGCAGTTACTCGACTAGCGGAGCCAAAAACATTCAGTACTTC
CDR3: CASSYSTSGAKNIQYF

D: TRBD2
J: TRBJ2-7
V: TRBV28
size: NA
DNA: TGTGCCAGCAGTTTAGGGCTAGCGGGAACTCTGTCCTACCAGCAGTACTTC
CDR3: CASSLGLAGTLSYQQYF

D: NA
J: TRBJ1-4
V: TRBV7-6
size: NA
DNA: TGTGCCAGCAGCTTAAGTAGTATGAGACAGAATAATGAAAAACTGTTTTTT
CDR3: CASSLSSMRQNNEKLFF

D: TRBD1
J: TRBJ1-2
V: TRBV7-9
size: NA
DNA: TGTGCCAGCAGCTTAGATCGTTGGGGGACAGGGGGTTCTAACTATGGCTACACCTTC
CDR3: CASSLDRWGTGGSNYGYTF

D: TRBD1
J: TRBJ2-1
V: TRBV7-9
size: NA
DNA: TGTGCCAGCAGCTTAACCCAGGGGGCGCGGAATGAGCAGTTCTTC
CDR3: CASSLTQGARNEQFF

D: NA
J: TRBJ2-6
V: TRBV6-1
size: NA
DNA: TGTGCCAGCACAACTCCAGGGAATGGGGCCAACGTCCTGACTTTC
CDR3: CASTTPGNGANVLTF

D: NA
J: TRBJ2-3
V: TRBV15
size: NA
DNA: TGTGCCACCAGCTCCGTTACTTACACAGATACGCAGTATTTT
CDR3: CATSSVTYTDTQYF

D: NA
J: TRBJ1-5
V: TRBV30
size: NA
DNA: TGTGCCTGGAGTGTACCGGGGATTCGCGGCAATCAGCCCCAGCATTTT
CDR3: CAWSVPGIRGNQPQHF

D: TRBD1
J: TRBJ1-1
V: TRBV5-1
size: once
DNA: TGCGCCAGCAGCTTGACAGGGGACAACGTGGCTTTCTTT
CDR3: CASSLTGDNVAFF

D: TRBD1
J: TRBJ2-7
V: TRBV4-1
size: NA
DNA: TGCGCCAGCAGCCTCTCAGGGGGATCGGGGAGTGAGCAGTACTTC
CDR3: CASSLSGGSGSEQYF

D: NA
J: TRBJ2-2
V: TRBV2
size: NA
DNA: TGTGCCAGCAGTGATTACGGGGAGCTGTTTTTT
CDR3: CASSDYGELFF

D: NA
J: TRBJ1-1
V: TRBV30
size: NA
DNA: TGTGCCTGGAGTCTCAACACTGAAGCTTTCTTT
CDR3: CAWSLNTEAFF

D: TRBD1
J: TRBJ1-2
V: TRBV27
size: NA
DNA: TGTGCCAGCACTCGGGACAGAAACTATGGCTACACCTTC
CDR3: CASTRDRNYGYTF

D: NA
J: TRBJ1-1
V: TRBV19
size: few
DNA: TGTGCCAGTAACCCCGCAGGGTTGAACACTGAAGCTTTCTTT
CDR3: CASNPAGLNTEAFF

D: TRBD2
J: TRBJ2-1
V: TRBV6-5
size: NA
DNA: TGTGCCAGCAGCCCGGGAGGATGGGACAATGAGCAGTTCTTC
CDR3: CASSPGGWDNEQFF

D: NA
J: TRBJ2-2
V: TRBV11-2
size: NA
DNA: TGTGCCAGCAGCTTAGTCAGCGGAGGGGCCGGGGAGCTGTTTTTT
CDR3: CASSLVSGGAGELFF

D: NA
J: TRBJ2-1
V: TRBV25-1
size: NA
DNA: TGTGCCACCAGGACTGACTCCTACAATGAGCAGTTCTTC
CDR3: CATRTDSYNEQFF

D: TRBD1
J: TRBJ2-7
V: TRBV28
size: NA
DNA: TGTGCCAGCAGTAAGGACAGGGCTTTCTACGAGCAGTACTTC
CDR3: CASSKDRAFYEQYF

D: NA
J: TRBJ2-1
V: TRBV25-1
size: NA
DNA: TGTGCCAGCAGTGAAGATGGCGGGATCAGCTACAATGAGCAGTTCTTC
CDR3: CASSEDGGISYNEQFF